This T cell receptor (beta chain) appears in the sequencing data of a study of OX40 agonist ivuxolimab in advanced cancers. On this clone itself: Its cognate antigen is unknown.

This CDR3 spans 14 amino acids. The germline V gene has CDR1 MNHNY and CDR2 SVGAGI (reference sequence). The V segment lost 7 bases and the J segment 4 bases; nucleotides outside the gene matches: 10. Study conclusions and caveats: Part of the nonresponder group also had normalized T-cell clonal expansion that was low.

The method was immunoSEQ multiplex PCR; TCRdb's version includes in-frame clones alone and lacks a portion of them. This sample yields around 79,000 clones, of which approximately 88% are seen a single time; 4.1% belongs to the top ten. The sequence came from an adult with an advanced solid tumor such as melanoma, head and neck, liver or kidney cancer. V and J are TRBV6-6 and TRBJ2-7; 7 bases agree with TRBD1. The sequences come from CD4+ or CD8+ T cells sorted from blood, collected in a trial of the OX40 agonist ivuxolimab. The CDR3 sequence: CASTDRAKGYEQYF. As DNA, the CDR3 is TGTGCCAGCACAGACAGGGCGAAGGGGTACGAGCAGTACTTC.